Listed here is a single T cell receptor beta chain. The second PCR ran about 6 to 12 cycles with a sample-barcoded 5' primer and J-beta primers. TCRdb itself ran the 5' RACE reads through MiXCR, one entry per CDR3 protein. This table has about 290,000 distinct CDR3 sequences, roughly 27% appearing once. This record comes from a study of blood T cells in healthy people across ages. Germline CDR1 reads SGHRS; CDR2 reads YFSETQ. With 2 bases clipped from V and 4 bases from J, the junction kept 4 bases outside the gene matches. CDR3 length: 14 amino acids. The V call is TRBV5-1, the J call TRBJ1-1; 8 positions match TRBD1. Sequenced: blood. This TCR was recovered from a woman in her 70s in good health. The CDR3 bases are TGCGCCAGCAGCTTATTCAGGGGGCTCACTGAAGCTTTCTTT. Protein sequence: CASSLFRGLTEAFF.